This passage covers 17 T cell receptor beta chains from one sample sequenced in a study of blood T cells in healthy people across ages. The authors ran a second PCR of roughly 6 to 12 cycles using a sample-barcoded 5' primer and a J-beta primer mix. TCRdb passed the 5' RACE reads through MiXCR, listing each CDR3 protein once. The sample yields more than 1.4 million distinct CDR3 sequences, around 42% seen once. Source material: blood. The receptors come from a woman aged 18 to 35 in good health.

This sequence joins TRBV3-1 and TRBJ2-5; no reliable D call. Germline values: CDR1 LGHDT, CDR2 YNNKEL (reference sequence). CDR3 size: 14 residues. V was pared by 1 base and J by 3 bases, with 9 bases between. The CDR3 sequence is CASSQGLLKETQYF. CDR3 coding DNA: TGTGCCAGCAGCCAAGGGTTACTAAAAGAGACCCAGTACTTC.

This clonotype was found once. This chain uses TRBV12-3 or TRBV12-4 with TRBJ2-3; 7 nucleotides line up with TRBD2. Losses at the gene ends were 7 bases for V and 1 base for J; bases not matched to a gene: 8. There are 15 residues in the CDR3. The CDR3 DNA sequence: TGTGCCAGCACCTCGGGGGGATCGGGCACAGATACGCAGTATTTT. It codes for CASTSGGSGTDTQYF.

This clonotype was observed at least ten times. CDR3 residues: CASSKDLTLVTQYF. The CDR3 bases are TGTGCCAGCAGCAAGGACCTTACGCTAGTTACGCAGTATTTT. The chain is built from TRBV7-2 and TRBJ2-3; no clear D. CDR1 and CDR2 (germline): SGHTA, FQGNSA. Trimming took off 5 bases at V and 8 bases at J, with 17 bases between the two ends. The CDR3 consists of 14 residues.

The genes are TRBV28 and TRBJ1-2; D call uncertain. Deletions cut 6 bases from V and 4 bases from J, with 12 bases between. From germline, CDR1 is MDHEN and CDR2 SYDVKM. The CDR3 contains 13 residues. CDR3 loop: CASSPRVGYGYTF. The DNA for the CDR3 is TGTGCCAGCAGCCCCCGTGTTGGCTATGGCTACACCTTC.

The chain links TRBV5-1 to TRBJ2-1, with D perhaps matching TRBD2 (6 bases). Trimming took off 4 bases at V and 0 bases at J, with 14 bases between the two ends. The germline CDR1 and CDR2 sequences are SGHRS and YFSETQ. The CDR3 extends over 16 amino acids. DNA for the CDR3: TGCGCCAGCAGCCCCGGGAGCGTGAGCTCCTACAATGAGCAGTTCTTC. It encodes CASSPGSVSSYNEQFF. The whole variable domain, remainder taken from reference TRBV5-1 and TRBJ2-1, is KAGVTQTPRYLIKTRGQQVTLSCSPISGHRSVSWYQQTPGQGLQFLFEYFSETQRNKGNFPGRFSGRQFSNSRSEMNVSTLELGDSALYLCASSPGSVSSYNEQFFGPGTRLTVL.

V is TRBV6-6 and J is TRBJ1-1; 7 positions match TRBD1. The CDR3 extends over 13 amino acids. Germline trimming cut 2 bases from V and 6 bases from J; bases unmatched to any gene: 3. In germline, CDR1 is MNHNY, CDR2 SVGAGI (reference sequence). CDR3 sequence (DNA): TGTGCCAGCAGTTACCAGACAGGGCCTGAAGCTTTCTTT. It translates to CASSYQTGPEAFF.

This sequence joins TRBV12-3 or TRBV12-4 and TRBJ1-1, with TRBD1 matching over 8 bases. This CDR3 comprises 13 residues. The V gene end was trimmed by 6 bases and the J gene end by 6 bases; junction bases not matched to a gene: 6. CDR3 DNA sequence: TGTGCCAGCAGCCTCAGGGGGCTCTCTGAAGCTTTCTTT. It translates to CASSLRGLSEAFF.

The chain recombines TRBV5-1 with TRBJ2-1; D unclear. This CDR3 has 13 amino acids. The V gene lost 0 bases and the J gene lost 8 bases, with 9 bases spanning the gap. Germline CDR1 and CDR2: SGHRS and YFSETQ. The CDR3 region has the DNA TGCGCCAGCAGCTTGGATACGCCGGATGAGCAGTTCTTC. This translates into CASSLDTPDEQFF.

This clonotype was counted a single time. The chain recombines TRBV20-1 with TRBJ2-4; 14 nucleotides align to TRBD2. This CDR3 has 21 residues. The V gene's germline CDR1 is DFQATT and CDR2 SNEGSKA (reference sequence). V was pared by 0 bases and J by 0 bases, with 13 bases of the junction left unmatched. The CDR3 here is CSARDPRTSGRNGLAKNIQYF. In DNA form, the CDR3 reads TGCAGTGCTAGAGATCCTAGGACTAGCGGGAGGAATGGACTAGCCAAAAACATTCAGTACTTC.

The genes are TRBV6-1 and TRBJ2-3; tentatively, D is TRBD1 or TRBD2 (6 bases each). CDR3 size: 15 residues. Trimming removed 1 base at V and 2 bases at J, with 10 bases between. Germline V gene sequence: CDR1 MNHNS, CDR2 SASEGT. DNA for the CDR3: TGTGCCAGCAGTGAAGATCCGGGGGCCACAGATACGCAGTATTTT. Translated: CASSEDPGATDTQYF.

The rearrangement links TRBV10-1 to TRBJ2-3; D gene ambiguous. The CDR3 has 14 amino acids. Germline V gives CDR1 WNHNN, CDR2 SYGVQD (reference sequence). The V end was cut by 4 bases, the J end by 4 bases, with 12 bases between. The CDR3, as DNA: TGCGCCAGCAGTGCCGCTAGTCTCGCAGATACGCAGTATTTT. It codes for CASSAASLADTQYF.

The chain carries TRBV20-1 and TRBJ2-3; 11 bases are a match to TRBD2. The CDR3 runs 16 residues. V lost 6 bases and J lost 0; bases outside the gene matches: 8. Germline V CDR1 and CDR2: DFQATT, SNEGSKA (reference sequence). The CDR3 nucleotides are TGCAGTGCCGAGGTCCCTAGCGGGAGGAGCACAGATACGCAGTATTTT. It specifies CSAEVPSGRSTDTQYF.

The chain uses TRBV2 and TRBJ2-3; 9 bases map to TRBD2. Trimming cost V 3 bases and J 4 bases; bases outside gene matches: 5. The V gene's germline CDR1 is SNHLY and CDR2 FYNNEI. The CDR3 is 15 residues long. CDR3 protein: CASSDGAGGPDTQYF. CDR3 nucleotides: TGTGCCAGCAGTGACGGCGCGGGGGGGCCAGATACGCAGTATTTT.

The rearrangement uses TRBV18 and TRBJ2-4; TRBD1 agrees at 10 bases. The tail of the sequence fits TRBJ2-7 better, so the J call may be wrong. Germline CDR1 reads KGHSH; CDR2 reads LQKENI. This CDR3 spans 16 amino acids. In DNA form, the CDR3 reads TGTGCCAGCTCACCGCGCGGGACAGGGGATAACTACGAGCAGTACTTC. Protein sequence: CASSPRGTGDNYEQYF.

The rearrangement joins TRBV2 to TRBJ1-1; possibly TRBD1 for D (6 bases). The CDR3 covers 16 residues. Germline V gene lookup returns CDR1 SNHLY and CDR2 FYNNEI. Trimming removed 3 bases from V and 5 bases from J, with 19 bases in between. CDR3 amino acids: CASSEQGSSKGTEAFF. CDR3 coding DNA: TGTGCCAGCAGTGAGCAGGGGTCAAGCAAGGGGACTGAAGCTTTCTTT.

The rearrangement joins TRBV12-3 or TRBV12-4 to TRBJ1-5; no firm D call. The CDR3 has 14 amino acids. Trimming removed 3 bases at V and 1 base at J, with 7 bases between. The CDR3 spells CASSFYDSNQPQHF. As DNA, the CDR3 is TGTGCCAGCAGTTTTTACGACAGCAATCAGCCCCAGCATTTT.

This chain connects TRBV15 to TRBJ2-3, with D unclear. The CDR3 totals 13 residues. Germline CDR1 is LNHNV and CDR2 is YYDKDF (reference sequence). V was pared by 0 bases and J by 3 bases, with 4 bases between. CDR3 nucleotide sequence: TGTGCCACCAGCAGAGATAAGACAGATACGCAGTATTTT. Amino acid sequence: CATSRDKTDTQYF.